These 23 T cell receptor delta chains share one sample of origin, sequenced in a study of γδ T cells in repeated Plasmodium falciparum infection. TCRdb re-identified clones in the multiplex PCR reads via CATT. The profile shows tens of thousands of delta-chain clones, over 1.5% of them singletons. Flow sorting of PBMC yielded separate Vgamma9/Vdelta2+ and Vdelta2-negative gammadelta T cell populations for bulk repertoire analysis. Sequencing was done on a sample of gamma-delta T cells from blood. The receptors here all came from a pool of human donors (malaria-infected and uninfected, not separated).

Turning to this clone: The protein held in TCRdb is that of a much larger clone and does not match this DNA's translation at residue 6, likely because of a read error; the protein shown is translated from the DNA. J is TRDJ1 and V is TRDV1; 7 bases are a match to TRDD3. CDR3 length: 12 amino acids. Germline lookup yields CDR1 TSWWSYY and CDR2 QGS. Trimming at V came to 7 bases and at J to 9 bases, leaving 8 bases not matched to a gene. CDR3 bases: TGTGCTCTTGTATCAGCGGATACGGAACTCATCTTT. This sequence encodes CALVSADTELIF.

This clone has a count of ten or more. The TCRdb protein comes from a much larger clone and disagrees with this DNA's translation at residue 7, likely due to a read error; the protein given here is derived from the DNA. The J gene is TRDJ1, the V gene TRDV1; tentative D call: TRDD3 (6 bases). Trimming left V 0 bases short and J 7 bases short, with 27 bases between. CDR3 size: 19 residues. Germline V gene sequence: CDR1 TSWWSYY, CDR2 QGS. The CDR3, as DNA: TGTGCTCTTGGGGAACTGCCTCCTATAGATACGTGGGAGGCCTCTAAACTCATCTTT. Translated, it gives CALGELPPIDTWEASKLIF.

This clone was detected a few times. With only one base between it and a far larger clone, this is likely a read error. This rearrangement joins TRDV1 to TRDJ1, with TRDD3 as a possible D gene (6 bases). The J gene, not given by TCRdb, was assigned here from a germline match of the nucleotide sequence. The germline CDR1 and CDR2 sequences are TSWWSYY and QGS. The CDR3 consists of 16 residues. The CDR3 DNA reads as TGTGCCCTTGGGGATCCTCTACTTACGGGGCTCGATAAACTCATCTTT. This translates into CALGDPLLTGLDKLIF.

This clone was seen ten or more times. The likely explanation is a read error, given a far larger clone one base away. The V call is TRDV2, the J call TRDJ1; no definite D call. This CDR3 spans 14 amino acids. Germline lookup yields CDR1 GEAIGNYY and CDR2 EKD. The CDR3 sequence is CACGTPFVVGVLIF. In DNA form, the CDR3 reads TGTGCCTGTGGCACCCCTTTTGTAGTTGGCGTACTCATCTTT.

Concerning this clone: A read error likely explains this, since a far larger clone differs by one base. This chain joins TRDV1 and TRDJ1; D remains unclear. The J gene, absent from TCRdb, was called here by matching the DNA to germline. Germline V lookup: CDR1 TSWWSYY, CDR2 QGS. There are 16 residues in the CDR3. The V end lost 3 bases, the J end lost 0 bases, and 14 bases lay between the germline ends. Written as DNA, the CDR3 is TGTGCTCTTGGGGACCGTCCCAGGCGGAACACCGATAAACTCATCTTT. As protein: CALGDRPRRNTDKLIF.

Note on this clone: The protein TCRdb gives is from a much larger clone and does not agree with this DNA's translation at residue 15, likely a read error; the protein shown here comes from the DNA. The rearrangement uses TRDV2 and TRDJ1; 8 bases are a match to TRDD3. The CDR3 has 17 amino acids. Germline lookup yields CDR1 GEAIGNYY and CDR2 EKD. CDR3 coding DNA: TGTGCCTGTGCCCCTTTCTGGGGGAAATCGTACACCGATAAACCCATCTTT. Protein: CACAPFWGKSYTDKPIF.

Of note for this clone: The translation of this DNA and the TCRdb protein of a much larger clone differ at residue 4, probably owing to a read error; the protein shown here is translated from the DNA. The chain combines TRDV1 with TRDJ1; D may be TRDD3 (6 bases). V lost 10 bases to trimming and J lost 0 bases, with 9 bases between them. The germline CDR1 and CDR2 sequences are TSWWSYY and QGS. The CDR3 has 12 residues. CDR3 residues: CAHRGYTDKLIF. The CDR3 DNA reads TGTGCTCATAGGGGATACACCGATAAACTCATCTTT.

This clone was recorded a few times. The protein in TCRdb stems from a much larger clone and differs at residue 16 from this DNA's translation, likely a read error; here the protein is translated from the DNA. The rearrangement links TRDV1 to TRDJ2; TRDD3 matches 8 bases. This CDR3 spans 21 amino acids. Germline values: CDR1 TSWWSYY, CDR2 QGS. The CDR3 is CALGEGPYWGPRTTLAAQLFF. CDR3 DNA: TGTGCTCTTGGGGAAGGTCCCTACTGGGGGCCCCGCACCACCTTGGCAGCGCAACTCTTCTTT.

This clone was seen only a few times. The protein given by TCRdb reflects a much larger clone and differs at residue 9 from this DNA's translation, likely from a read error; the protein shown is the DNA's translation. The V call is TRDV1, the J call TRDJ1; 7 nucleotides agree with TRDD3. V lost 3 bases to trimming and J lost 0 bases; unmatched junction nucleotides: 25. The CDR3 runs to 22 residues. Germline lookup yields CDR1 TSWWSYY and CDR2 QGS. CDR3 sequence: CALGDVRVGFAGYWGYTDKLIF. In DNA, the CDR3 is TGTGCTCTTGGGGATGTCCGGGTTGGTTTTGCCGGTTACTGGGGATACACCGATAAACTCATCTTT.

This clone has at least ten counts. V usage is TRDV1 and J usage is TRDJ1; D remains ambiguous. Trimming pared 2 bases from V and 0 bases from J, leaving 22 bases between. The CDR3 runs 19 residues. CDR1 and CDR2 (germline): TSWWSYY, QGS. The DNA of the CDR3 is TGTGCTCTTGGGGAATCGCTCCCTGTATGCACACTGTACACCGATAAACTCATCTTT. Its protein product is CALGESLPVCTLYTDKLIF.

This clone has just a few counts. A far larger clone differs by one base, so this is likely a read error. In the same sample, other DNA sequences code for this CDR3. The chain uses TRDV1 and TRDJ1; TRDD2 might be the D (6 bases). The J gene is absent in TCRdb and was assigned here via DNA matching to germline. V dropped 4 bases and J dropped 0 bases, with 30 bases sitting between them. There are 21 residues in the CDR3. Germline V lookup: CDR1 TSWWSYY, CDR2 QGS. CDR3 residues: CALGVQGWLLLRTSYTDKLIF. For the CDR3, the DNA is TGTGCTCTTGGGGTTCAAGGGTGGCTCCTACTTCGTACTTCTTACACCGATAAACTCATCTTT.

About this clone: This likely traces to a read error, being one base from a far larger clone. The same CDR3 arises from other DNA sequences in this sample as well. This chain uses TRDV1 with TRDJ1, with 7 bases that match TRDD3. The germline V gene has CDR1 TSWWSYY and CDR2 QGS. The CDR3 totals 17 residues. The CDR3 DNA follows: TGTGCTCTTGGGGATCCGACCCGCTACGGGATACCCGATAAACTCATCTTC. It yields the protein CALGDPTRYGIPDKLIF.

This clone was recorded at least ten times. Given a far larger clone just one base away, this is likely a sequencing read error. Other DNA variants within this sample encode the same CDR3. The chain joins TRDV1 to TRDJ1; TRDD2 aligns across 7 bases. Germline assignment: CDR1 TSWWSYY and CDR2 QGS. CDR3 length equals 13 residues. The CDR3 DNA sequence: TGTGCTCTTGGGGAACTAGTTTCCTACAAACTCATCTTC. This codes for CALGELVSYKLIF.

This clone has a handful of counts. The chain uses TRDV1 and TRDJ1; tentative D call: TRDD3 (6 bases). The CDR3 is 18 amino acids. Germline V lookup: CDR1 TSWWSYY, CDR2 QGS. Trimming shortened V by 0 bases and J by 0 bases, and 17 bases separated the two germline ends. CDR3 DNA: TGTGCTCTTGGGGAACTTTGGGGGGACCTTTTGTACACCGATAAACTCATCTTT. It yields the protein CALGELWGDLLYTDKLIF.

This clone was counted only a few times. The translation of this DNA and the TCRdb protein of a much larger clone differ at residue 20, probably owing to a read error; the protein shown here is translated from the DNA. No J gene was called, and the V gene is TRDV1; the listed D gene, TRDD3, was not tested against the DNA. Per the germline V gene, CDR1 is TSWWSYY and CDR2 is QGS. The CDR3 runs 21 residues. The CDR3 loop is CALGEPQRHSERVYATDKLTF. CDR3 sequence (DNA): TGTGCTCTTGGGGAACCCCAAAGACATTCCGAGAGGGTATACGCCACCGATAAACTCACCTTT.

This clone occurred a few times. A far larger clone is a single base away, which makes a read error likely. Other DNA sequences in this specimen translate into the identical CDR3. The chain has TRDV2 and TRDJ1; 9 bases are shared with TRDD3. The J gene was missing in TCRdb and was found by matching the end of the DNA to germline. Germline CDR1 is GEAIGNYY and CDR2 is EKD. Trimming took 0 bases from V and 0 from J; bases not matched to a gene: 13. The length of the CDR3 is 19 residues. CDR3 residues: CACDTVPGGYSTYTDKLIF. CDR3 nucleotides: TGTGCCTGTGACACCGTGCCCGGGGGATACTCCACGTACACCGATAAACTCATCTTT.

The sample holds many counts of this clone. TCRdb lists the protein of a much larger clone for this DNA, which differs at residue 17, so this is likely a read error; the protein given here is translated from the DNA itself. V usage is TRDV2 and J usage is TRDJ3; TRDD3 matches 8 bases. Assignment of the J gene here rests on matching the DNA to germline, because TCRdb gives none. There are 22 residues in the CDR3. Germline CDR1 GEAIGNYY, CDR2 EKD. This chain's CDR3 is CACDSGAFTGGPSSWDARQMFF. In DNA, the CDR3 is TGTGCCTGTGACTCCGGCGCGTTTACTGGGGGCCCGAGCTCCTGGGACGCCCGACAGATGTTTTTC.

This clone was detected ten times or more. TCRdb's entry gives the protein of a much larger clone, which mismatches this DNA's translation at residue 6, likely from a read error; the protein reported here is translated from the DNA. The J gene has no call, while the V gene is TRDV1; TRDD3, the D gene given by the table, was not confirmed from the DNA. CDR1 is TSWWSYY and CDR2 is QGS in the germline V gene. This CDR3 region has 16 residues. The CDR3 DNA sequence: TGTGCTCTTGCACACCGGGGGCCTCATGACCCCGATAAACTAATCTTT. Translation gives CALAHRGPHDPDKLIF.

This clone was observed a handful of times. A far more abundant clone sits one base away, making this likely a read error. The same CDR3 also results from other DNA sequences found in this sample. This chain connects TRDV2 to TRDJ1; 9 nucleotides align to TRDD3. Looked up from germline, CDR1 is GEAIGNYY and CDR2 is EKD. This CDR3 contains 22 residues. V trimming: 2 bases; J trimming: 3 bases; junction bases outside the gene matches: 27. CDR3 sequence: CACDKKSVLRDVLGDTPDKLIF. The CDR3 nucleotides read TGTGCCTGTGACAAGAAGTCCGTCCTACGGGACGTACTAGGGGATACGCCCGATAAACTCATCTTT.

This clone was recorded many times. This likely came from a read error, as a far larger clone is one base away. The same CDR3 can be traced to other DNA sequences in this sample. The chain couples TRDV1 to TRDJ1, with D maybe TRDD3 (5 bases). The CDR3 has 19 amino acids. Germline loops: CDR1 TSWWSYY, CDR2 QGS. V lost 3 bases to trimming and J lost 2 bases, with 25 bases between them. In nucleotides, the CDR3 is TGTGCTCTTGGGGAGCATTCCCTCTTTTGGGATTGGCGAACCGATAAACTCATCTTT. Translation: CALGEHSLFWDWRTDKLIF.

With respect to this clone: TCRdb's protein, taken from a much larger clone, differs from this DNA's translation at residue 4, likely owing to a read error; the protein displayed comes from the DNA. This chain connects TRDV1 to TRDJ1; maybe TRDD2 (6 bases). The J gene was not available in TCRdb and was assigned here by matching the DNA to germline segments. Germline loops: CDR1 TSWWSYY, CDR2 QGS. CDR3 size: 21 residues. V dropped 8 bases and J dropped 0 bases, with 34 bases sitting between them. The CDR3 bases are TGTGCTCTTAGGGCCCCGGGGAACCTTCCGTATATGGGAGTGTACACCGATAAACTCATCTTT. Translation gives CALRAPGNLPYMGVYTDKLIF.

This clone has at least ten counts. This DNA's translation differs at residue 14 from TCRdb's protein, which comes from a much larger clone; a read error is likely, and the protein shown is translated from the DNA. The V gene is TRDV1, the J gene TRDJ1, with 8 bases identical to TRDD3. The CDR3 contains 17 residues. Germline V lookup: CDR1 TSWWSYY, CDR2 QGS. CDR3 loop: CALGWGNTLQYTDELIF. As DNA, the CDR3 is TGTGCTCTTGGCTGGGGGAACACCCTTCAGTACACCGATGAACTCATCTTT.

This clone rates as medium-sized. One base separates it from a far larger clone, so it is likely a read error. The sample has other DNA sequences that encode this CDR3 too. The chain has TRDV2 and TRDJ1, with TRDD3 matching 9 bases. The germline CDR1 and CDR2 sequences are GEAIGNYY and EKD. The CDR3 spans 15 residues. CDR3 residues: CACDPAGIRIDKLIF. The CDR3 bases are TGCGCCTGTGACCCCGCGGGGATACGGATCGATAAACTCATCTTT.